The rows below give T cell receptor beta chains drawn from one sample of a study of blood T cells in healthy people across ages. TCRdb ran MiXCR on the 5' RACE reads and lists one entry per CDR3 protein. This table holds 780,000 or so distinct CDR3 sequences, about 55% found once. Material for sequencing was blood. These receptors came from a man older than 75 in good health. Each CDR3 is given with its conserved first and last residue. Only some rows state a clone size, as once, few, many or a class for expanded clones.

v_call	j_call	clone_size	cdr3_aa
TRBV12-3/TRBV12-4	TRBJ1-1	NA	CASRATGRGDTEAFF
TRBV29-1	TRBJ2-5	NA	CSVRGVEETQYF
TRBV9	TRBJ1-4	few	CASSVGGGLFEKLFF
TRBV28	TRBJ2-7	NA	CASSLLGTGISSYEQYF
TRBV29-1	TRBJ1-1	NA	CSVEDREREELGAFF
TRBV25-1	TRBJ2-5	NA	CASSEGWSFQETQYF
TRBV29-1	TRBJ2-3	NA	CSVIPGGDTQYF
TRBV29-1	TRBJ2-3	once	CSARTGRNTQYF
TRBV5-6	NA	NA	CASSLRALAGGPREQYF
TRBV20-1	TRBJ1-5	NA	CSATDPVDGQPQHF
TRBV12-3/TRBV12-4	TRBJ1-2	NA	CASRSQGSQGPGYTF
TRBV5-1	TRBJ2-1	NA	CASSPARRSYNEQFF
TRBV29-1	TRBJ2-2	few	CSVAGTGGFGELFF
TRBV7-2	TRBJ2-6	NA	CASSKSGRTGANVLTF